The 9 T cell receptor beta chains listed next were all sequenced from one sample in a study of cytomegalovirus exposure and HLA in healthy donors. PCR used 60 Vbeta primers and 13 Jbeta primers. Here immunoSEQ multiplex PCR was the method, and the copy in TCRdb shows in-frame clones only, minus some. The table records fewer than 200,000 clones, over 65% of them present only once. Material for sequencing was PBMCs. The receptors shown here come from a woman in her forties in good health and CMV-seropositive.

The J gene is TRBJ1-2, the V gene TRBV12-5, with a weak D call TRBD1 (6 bases). The germline V gene has CDR1 LGHNT and CDR2 FRNRAP. The V and J ends lost 5 bases and 8 bases respectively, with 18 bases between them. This CDR3 region has 14 residues. DNA of the CDR3: TGTGCTAGTGGTAACCAGGGACACCTTGGGGGCTACACCTTC. It codes for CASGNQGHLGGYTF.

Note on this clone: A junction end diverges from the germline sequence, so it may reflect a read error. The chain employs TRBV5-1 and TRBJ1-2; D gene uncertain. CDR3 length: 14 amino acids. Looked up from germline, CDR1 is SGHRS and CDR2 is YFSETQ. The CDR3 is CASSLESANYGYPF. DNA of the CDR3: TGCGCCAGCAGCTTGGAGTCTGCTAACTATGGCTACCCCTTC.

This clone has more than one count but fewer than ten. An end of the junction differs from the germline gene, which may be a read error. The rearrangement links TRBV7-8 to TRBJ1-5; the match to TRBD1 covers 8 bases. Germline CDR1 SGHVS, CDR2 FQNEAQ. This CDR3 is built from 15 residues. Here the CDR3 DNA reads TGTGCCAGCAGTTCGACAGGGGCCAGCAATCAGCCCCAGAATTTT. Its protein is CASSSTGASNQPQNF.

V usage is TRBV2 and J usage is TRBJ2-7; D gene uncertain. V dropped 1 base and J dropped 1 base, with 14 bases sitting between them. Per the germline V gene, CDR1 is SNHLY and CDR2 is FYNNEI. This CDR3 comprises 16 residues. The CDR3 DNA is TGTGCCAGCAGTGAAGGAGGTCCAGTCGCTTCCTACGAGCAGTACTTC. Residues: CASSEGGPVASYEQYF. The whole variable domain, remainder taken from reference TRBV2 and TRBJ2-7, is EPEVTQTPSHQVTQMGQEVILRCVPISNHLYFYWYRQILGQKVEFLVSFYNNEISEKSEIFDDQFSVERPDGSNFTLKIRSTKLEDSAMYFCASSEGGPVASYEQYFGPGTRLTVT.

The chain is built from TRBV19 and TRBJ1-1, with 9 bases that match TRBD1. The CDR3 has 14 residues. The germline V gene has CDR1 LNHDA and CDR2 SQIVND (reference sequence). J gave up 5 bases and V 3 bases, and 4 bases lay outside the gene matches. The CDR3 bases are TGTGCCAGTAGTATCCCCGACAGGGGGACTGAAGCTTTCTTT. Amino acid sequence: CASSIPDRGTEAFF.

This chain connects TRBV19 to TRBJ2-1, with 7 nucleotides matching TRBD2. The CDR3 is 14 residues long. V trimming: 6 bases; J trimming: 10 bases; junction bases outside the gene matches: 12. CDR1 and CDR2 (germline): LNHDA, SQIVND (reference sequence). The CDR3 DNA follows: TGTGCCAGTAGCAGCGGGACCTCGAAGGGGGAGCAGTTCTTC. It is translated as CASSSGTSKGEQFF.

This chain uses TRBV14 with TRBJ2-7, with D maybe TRBD1 (5 bases). There are 13 residues in the CDR3. V was trimmed by 2 bases and J by 3 bases, leaving 8 bases between them. CDR1 is SGHDN and CDR2 is FVKESK in the germline V gene. CDR3 amino acids: CASSQSGFYEQYF. The CDR3 DNA sequence: TGTGCCAGCAGCCAATCAGGGTTCTACGAGCAGTACTTC.

This chain uses TRBV29-1 with TRBJ1-1; the match to TRBD1 covers 8 bases. The germline gives CDR1 SQVTM, CDR2 ANQGSEA. V shed 7 bases and J 0 bases; nucleotides not matched to a gene: 4. The CDR3 is 13 amino acids. The CDR3: CSGNRGMNTEAFF. DNA of the CDR3: TGCAGCGGTAACAGGGGGATGAACACTGAAGCTTTCTTT.

This sequence joins TRBV7-2 and TRBJ2-3; no clear D. V was shortened by 2 bases and J by 4 bases, with 13 bases between the two germline ends. There are 15 residues in the CDR3. Germline lookup yields CDR1 SGHTA and CDR2 FQGNSA. In DNA form, the CDR3 reads TGTGCCAGCAGCTTACAAACCTCAGGCCCAGATACGCAGTATTTT. This gives the protein CASSLQTSGPDTQYF.